This entry lists 16 T cell receptor beta chains sequenced from one sample in a study of response to subunit inactivated influenza vaccine. Using its own MiXCR run on the RT-PCR reads, TCRdb lists one record per CDR3 protein. The sample has approximately 680,000 distinct CDR3 sequences, more than 15% seen once. The starting material was PBMCs from blood, obtained roughly 13 days after vaccination. These receptors all stem from a man in his fifties who received an inactivated influenza vaccine.

This clonotype was observed many times. The CDR3 reads CASIPQAGLYYEQYF. CDR3 bases: TGTGCCAGCATCCCCCAAGCGGGATTGTACTACGAGCAGTACTTC. This rearrangement joins TRBV5-5 to TRBJ2-7; TRBD2 agrees at 7 bases. The germline CDR1 and CDR2 sequences are SGHKS and YYEKEE (reference sequence). This CDR3 has 15 amino acids. Trimming at V came to 6 bases and at J to 3 bases, leaving 12 bases not matched to a gene.

DNA for the CDR3: TGCGCCAGCAGCCCTGGCGGGGGCTGGGACACTGAAGCTTTCTTT. Translating it yields CASSPGGGWDTEAFF. J is TRBJ1-1 and V is TRBV5-1, with a weak D call TRBD1 (6 bases). Germline loops: CDR1 SGHRS, CDR2 YFSETQ. V gave up 4 bases and J gave up 3 bases, with 16 bases separating them. The CDR3 is 15 residues long.

This clonotype came up a few times. The V and J genes are TRBV4-2 and TRBJ2-1; tentatively, D is TRBD2 (7 bases). CDR1 LGHNA and CDR2 YNFKEQ come from the germline V gene. This CDR3 is built from 17 residues. Trimming took 0 bases from V and 0 from J, leaving 12 bases between them. DNA of the CDR3: TGTGCCAGCAGCCAAGATCCGGCGGGGGCCTCCTACAATGAGCAGTTCTTC. Translation gives CASSQDPAGASYNEQFF.

This clonotype was seen a few times. V is TRBV6-1 and J is TRBJ2-6; 8 bases map to TRBD1. The CDR3 totals 19 residues. Germline V gene sequence: CDR1 MNHNS, CDR2 SASEGT. Unmatched junction bases numbered 15, after V lost 6 bases and J lost 2 bases. DNA for the CDR3: TGTGCCAGCAGCGAACAGACCGGACAGGGCGGGGCTGGGGCCAACGTCCTGACTTTC. Translating gives CASSEQTGQGGAGANVLTF.

The chain links TRBV5-1 to TRBJ2-3, with TRBD1 matching 12 bases. Germline assignment: CDR1 SGHRS and CDR2 YFSETQ. The CDR3 has 15 residues. V was clipped by 2 bases and J by 5 bases; unmatched bases: 3. The CDR3 is CASSLGTGGGDTQYF. Here the CDR3 DNA reads TGCGCCAGCAGCTTAGGGACAGGGGGCGGAGATACGCAGTATTTT.

This clonotype has a handful of counts. This chain connects TRBV6-2 or TRBV6-3 to TRBJ2-1; 12 bases are a match to TRBD2. The V and J ends lost 5 bases and 6 bases, in that order; junction bases with no gene match: 14. Germline CDR1 reads MNHEY; CDR2 reads SVGEGT. This CDR3 contains 18 residues. CDR3 loop: CASSPTSGRGGSRNEQFF. In nucleotides, the CDR3 is TGTGCCAGCAGTCCGACTAGCGGGAGAGGAGGATCCCGCAATGAGCAGTTCTTC.

The rearrangement links TRBV4-2 to TRBJ2-5, with D perhaps TRBD2 (6 bases). Trimming stripped 0 bases from V and 2 bases from J, with 10 bases between. The CDR3 has 15 residues. Germline V gene sequence: CDR1 LGHNA, CDR2 YNFKEQ. CDR3 DNA sequence: TGTGCCAGCAGCCAAGAGCGTAGCGGACAAGAGACCCAGTACTTC. Its translation is CASSQERSGQETQYF.

This chain uses TRBV19 with TRBJ2-3; D is ambiguous. CDR3 length: 14 amino acids. Trimming took 5 bases from V and 4 from J, leaving 13 bases between them. Germline V gives CDR1 LNHDA, CDR2 SQIVND (reference sequence). The CDR3 sequence is CASSPADVADTQYF. The CDR3 DNA is TGTGCCAGTAGTCCTGCAGACGTAGCAGATACGCAGTATTTT.

This sequence joins TRBV20-1 and TRBJ2-7; TRBD1 might be the D (5 bases). The CDR3 has 14 residues. V gave up 0 bases and J gave up 2 bases, with 11 bases separating them. Looked up from germline, CDR1 is DFQATT and CDR2 is SNEGSKA (reference sequence). CDR3 in DNA: TGCAGTGCTAGAGATCAGAGACAGACCTACGAGCAGTACTTC. Amino acids: CSARDQRQTYEQYF.

This clonotype was counted ten times or more. The rearrangement joins TRBV29-1 to TRBJ1-1; D may be TRBD1 (5 bases). This CDR3 contains 15 residues. Germline values: CDR1 SQVTM, CDR2 ANQGSEA. V shed 4 bases and J shed 4 bases, with 19 bases lying between them. Here the CDR3 reads CSVVAGGEFVTEAFF. DNA for the CDR3: TGCAGCGTTGTGGCCGGGGGTGAATTTGTCACTGAAGCTTTCTTT.

The rearrangement uses TRBV10-3 and TRBJ2-1, with a tentative D call TRBD2 (6 bases). Trimming took 0 bases from V and 5 from J, leaving 8 bases between them. Germline lookup yields CDR1 ENHRY and CDR2 SYGVKD. CDR3 length: 14 residues. DNA of the CDR3: TGTGCCATCAGTGAGTCGCGGGGAAACAATGAGCAGTTCTTC. It specifies CAISESRGNNEQFF.

This clonotype showed up many times. CDR3 nucleotides: TGCAGTGCAGACCCGGGACAGGGGGCGGAGACCCAGTACTTC. This encodes CSADPGQGAETQYF. The chain carries TRBV20-1 and TRBJ2-5, with TRBD1 matching 12 bases. Germline-derived CDR1 and CDR2 are DFQATT and SNEGSKA (reference sequence). Germline trimming cut 6 bases from V and 5 bases from J; bases unmatched to any gene: 7. CDR3 length: 14 residues.

The CDR3, as DNA: TGTGCCAGCGGTCGGGGCTTCCAAGAGACCCAGTACTTC. The encoded protein is CASGRGFQETQYF. The rearrangement joins TRBV25-1 to TRBJ2-5, with D perhaps matching TRBD1 or TRBD2 (5 bases each). Germline V gene lookup returns CDR1 MGHDK and CDR2 SYGVNS. The CDR3 contains 13 residues. With 8 bases removed from V and 1 base from J, the gap between germline ends came to 11 bases.

The rearrangement links TRBV16 to TRBJ2-7; 11 positions agree with TRBD1. This CDR3 is built from 15 residues. With V trimmed by 2 bases and J by 6 bases, 6 bases remained unmatched. CDR1 is KGHSY, CDR2 FQNENV, per germline. The CDR3 loop is CASSQEGGQGVEQYF. CDR3 nucleotides: TGTGCCAGCAGCCAAGAGGGGGGACAGGGGGTCGAGCAGTACTTC.

This clonotype was observed a few times. The gene calls are TRBV14 and TRBJ2-7, with D uncertain. This CDR3 has 13 amino acids. Germline assignment: CDR1 SGHDN and CDR2 FVKESK. Trimming removed 2 bases at V and 6 bases at J, with 11 bases between. CDR3 loop: CASSQFPEGEQYF. The CDR3 coding sequence is TGTGCCAGCAGCCAATTCCCGGAAGGCGAGCAGTACTTC. The complete variable domain, with remaining parts taken from reference TRBV14 and TRBJ2-7, reads EAGVTQFPSHSVIEKGQTVTLRCDPISGHDNLYWYRRVMGKEIKFLLHFVKESKQDESGMPNNRFLAERTGGTYSTLKVQPAELEDSGVYFCASSQFPEGEQYFGPGTRLTVT.

This rearrangement joins TRBV9 to TRBJ1-4; D not certain. The CDR3 has 15 amino acids. Germline values: CDR1 SGDLS, CDR2 YYNGEE. Trimming shortened V by 1 base and J by 3 bases, and 10 bases separated the two germline ends. CDR3 in amino acids: CASSVQYGANEKLFF. CDR3 DNA: TGTGCCAGCAGCGTACAGTACGGGGCTAATGAAAAACTGTTTTTT. Together with reference TRBV9 and TRBJ1-4, the CDR3 gives the full variable domain: DSGVTQTPKHLITATGQRVTLRCSPRSGDLSVYWYQQSLDQGLQFLIQYYNGEERAKGNILERFSAQQFPDLHSELNLSSLELGDSALYFCASSVQYGANEKLFFGSGTQLSVL.